What follows describes a single T cell receptor beta chain. The target antigen is unknown. Per the germline V gene, CDR1 is MGHRA and CDR2 is YSYEKL. The CDR3 has 13 amino acids. The V end was cut by 4 bases, the J end by 5 bases, with 12 bases between. The data stem from a study of cytomegalovirus exposure and HLA in healthy donors. Study as a whole: In an early release, HLA-typed donors contributed approximately 82 million unique TCR sequences.

Primers for the PCR totalled 60 Vbeta and 13 Jbeta. TCRdb keeps only in-frame clones here, not all; method: immunoSEQ multiplex PCR. This sample's table reports about 200,000 clones. Study results and caveats: Rates of TCR association differed by HLA locus in a later analysis, with DRB1 highest and HLA-C lowest.

The sequence derives from a boy younger than 18 in good health and CMV-seronegative. The rearrangement uses TRBV4-1 and TRBJ2-7; the D gene is possibly TRBD2 (6 bases). Material for sequencing was PBMCs. CDR3 nucleotides: TGCGCCAGCAGCCTGGGACTTATGGACGAGCAGTACTTC. Translating gives CASSLGLMDEQYF.